The 23 T cell receptor beta chains listed next were all sequenced from one sample in a study of CD4+ T cells in melanoma. Sequencing used immunoSEQ multiplex PCR; TCRdb keeps in-frame clones, though not all of them. The sample holds tens of thousands of clones, approximately 70% seen once. The sample consisted of tumor tissue. The source of these receptors is a human donor with melanoma.

The sample holds one count of this clone. V gene TRBV29-1 combines with J gene TRBJ2-7; 9 bases line up with TRBD1. The V gene end was trimmed by 2 bases and the J gene end by 6 bases; junction bases not matched to a gene: 5. The germline V gene has CDR1 SQVTM and CDR2 ANQGSEA. The CDR3 consists of 13 residues. The CDR3 here is CSVESGQGPEQYF. CDR3 DNA sequence: TGCAGCGTTGAATCCGGACAGGGGCCCGAGCAGTACTTC.

The chain employs TRBV7-9 and TRBJ2-7; tentative D call: TRBD2 (5 bases). Trimming removed 3 bases at V and 4 bases at J, with 16 bases between. Germline V gives CDR1 SEHNR, CDR2 FQNEAQ (reference sequence). The CDR3 sequence is 15 residues long. CDR3 protein: CASSLYLRGTYEQYF. The CDR3 DNA reads TGTGCCAGCAGCTTGTATCTTCGGGGAACTTACGAGCAGTACTTC.

This clone occurred once. This chain uses TRBV10-2 with TRBJ2-5; D unclear. Germline-derived CDR1 and CDR2 are WSHSY and SAAADI. This CDR3 comprises 14 residues. V lost 5 bases to trimming and J lost 2 bases, with 12 bases between them. The CDR3 DNA reads as TGCGCCAGCAGTCAGCTACGAGCACAAGAGACCCAGTACTTC. Its protein is CASSQLRAQETQYF.

This clone came up a few times. The rearrangement joins TRBV29-1 to TRBJ2-1; TRBD1 matches at 9 bases. This CDR3 has 14 amino acids. V lost 6 bases, J lost 5 bases, and 8 bases stayed unmatched. Germline CDR1 is SQVTM and CDR2 is ANQGSEA. As DNA, the CDR3 is TGCAGCGTGACGCCGGGACAGGGTAACAATGAGCAGTTCTTC. Residues: CSVTPGQGNNEQFF.

This chain joins TRBV7-2 and TRBJ1-2; D is unclear. Germline CDR1 reads SGHTA; CDR2 reads FQGNSA. CDR3 length: 16 amino acids. Trimming pared 6 bases from V and 0 bases from J, leaving 17 bases between. CDR3 loop: CASRPGPWEPNYGYTF. As DNA, the CDR3 is TGTGCCAGCAGACCTGGGCCCTGGGAACCTAACTATGGCTACACCTTC. Using reference TRBV7-2 and TRBJ1-2 for the parts outside the CDR3, the full variable domain is GAGVSQSPSNKVTEKGKDVELRCDPISGHTALYWYRQSLGQGLEFLIYFQGNSAPDKSGLPSDRFSAERTGGSVSTLTIQRTQQEDSAVYLCASRPGPWEPNYGYTFGSGTRLTVV.

This clone showed up just a few times. This chain uses TRBV7-6 with TRBJ1-5, with a possible D match to TRBD1 (6 bases). This CDR3 spans 13 amino acids. The ends were cut back, 5 bases at V and 4 bases at J, with 9 bases in the middle. The germline V gene encodes CDR1 SGHVS and CDR2 FNYEAQ. The CDR3: CASSKTGNQPQHF. Written as DNA, the CDR3 is TGTGCCAGCAGCAAAACAGGGAATCAGCCCCAGCATTTT.

As for this clone: The same CDR3 can be traced to other DNA sequences in this sample. The genes are TRBV27 and TRBJ2-1; D remains unclear. This CDR3 region has 11 residues. Germline V gives CDR1 MNHEY, CDR2 SMNVEV (reference sequence). Trimming took off 5 bases at V and 2 bases at J, with 1 base between the two ends. The CDR3 bases are TGTGCCAGCAGTACCTACAATGAGCAGTTCTTC. Amino acids: CASSTYNEQFF.

The rearrangement uses TRBV7-6 and TRBJ1-1, with D perhaps TRBD1 (5 bases). Germline assignment: CDR1 SGHVS and CDR2 FNYEAQ. The germline V and J ends were trimmed by 1 base and 4 bases, with 16 bases remaining between them. The CDR3 consists of 16 residues. The CDR3, as DNA: TGTGCCAGCAGCTTAGGGCCGGCAGGGAGGGGCACTGAAGCTTTCTTT. Protein sequence: CASSLGPAGRGTEAFF.

This clone was recorded once. The CDR3 DNA is TGCAGCGTTGGACAGGGAGGCGATGGCTACACCTTC. Its protein is CSVGQGGDGYTF. The chain has TRBV29-1 and TRBJ1-2, with 7 bases aligning to TRBD1. This CDR3 region has 12 residues. Germline V lookup: CDR1 SQVTM, CDR2 ANQGSEA. Germline trimming cut 4 bases from V and 6 bases from J; bases unmatched to any gene: 5.

The rearrangement joins TRBV28 to TRBJ1-2, with D unclear. This CDR3 is 14 amino acids long. Per germline, CDR1 MDHEN and CDR2 SYDVKM. V gave up 8 bases and J gave up 5 bases, with 18 bases separating them. The CDR3 spells CASWGEVLGYGYTF. CDR3 nucleotides: TGTGCCAGCTGGGGAGAGGTACTGGGGTATGGCTACACCTTC.

The V and J genes are TRBV5-1 and TRBJ2-7, with 9 bases lining up with TRBD1. The V gene end was trimmed by 4 bases and the J gene end by 6 bases; junction bases not matched to a gene: 11. Germline V gene data show CDR1 as SGHRS and CDR2 as YFSETQ. CDR3 length: 15 residues. CDR3 residues: CASSPHPGQGSEQYF. The CDR3 nucleotides are TGCGCCAGCAGCCCCCACCCGGGACAGGGATCCGAGCAGTACTTC.

The chain combines TRBV29-1 with TRBJ2-7; D may be TRBD2 (5 bases). Germline values: CDR1 SQVTM, CDR2 ANQGSEA. This CDR3 region has 15 residues. Trimming left V 6 bases short and J 3 bases short, with 21 bases between. The CDR3 DNA follows: TGCAGCGTGAGTGGAGGAGGTTTAGACGGCTACGAGCAGTACTTC. It is translated as CSVSGGGLDGYEQYF.

This clone was found a few times. This chain joins TRBV18 and TRBJ1-4; TRBD1 is a possible D gene (6 bases). There are 15 residues in the CDR3. Germline CDR1 reads KGHSH; CDR2 reads LQKENI. The V end lost 5 bases, the J end lost 7 bases, and 17 bases lay between the germline ends. CDR3 bases: TGTGCCAGCTCAAAGGAACAGGGCTCGCTTGAAAAACTGTTTTTT. Protein sequence: CASSKEQGSLEKLFF. Together with reference TRBV18 and TRBJ1-4, the CDR3 gives the full variable domain: NAGVMQNPRHLVRRRGQEARLRCSPMKGHSHVYWYRQLPEEGLKFMVYLQKENIIDESGMPKERFSAEFPKEGPSILRIQQVVRGDSAAYFCASSKEQGSLEKLFFGSGTQLSVL.

The chain links TRBV9 to TRBJ2-6, with 9 bases identical to TRBD1. The CDR3 contains 16 residues. CDR1 SGDLS and CDR2 YYNGEE come from the germline V gene. V shed 2 bases and J 2 bases; nucleotides not matched to a gene: 2. The CDR3 DNA reads as TGTGCCAGCAGCGTTAACAGGGGGCCTGGGGCCAACGTCCTGACTTTC. Protein sequence: CASSVNRGPGANVLTF.

In DNA, the CDR3 is TGCAGCGTCGGACTAGCGGGGGGGGCAATCACCGGGGAGCTGTTTTTT. Residues: CSVGLAGGAITGELFF. This rearrangement joins TRBV29-1 to TRBJ2-2, with 15 bases that match TRBD2. Germline V gene sequence: CDR1 SQVTM, CDR2 ANQGSEA. With 6 bases clipped from V and 4 bases from J, the junction kept 6 bases outside the gene matches. CDR3 length: 16 amino acids.

This clone was detected a few times. This chain links TRBV9 with TRBJ2-5; TRBD2 might be the D (5 bases). V was pared by 3 bases and J by 5 bases, with 8 bases between. The CDR3 sequence is 12 residues long. Germline CDR1 and CDR2: SGDLS and YYNGEE. The CDR3 DNA sequence: TGTGCCAGCAGCGCGAGGGAGGAGACCCAGTACTTC. It translates to CASSAREETQYF.

The V call is TRBV12-5, the J call TRBJ2-7; 9 positions match TRBD1. Germline V lookup: CDR1 LGHNT, CDR2 FRNRAP. This CDR3 has 18 amino acids. J gave up 5 bases and V 8 bases, and 22 bases lay outside the gene matches. For the CDR3, the DNA is TGTGCTAGTCACCCTAGGGACCTCGACAGGGGGGGACCCCACGAGCAGTACTTC. Its protein is CASHPRDLDRGGPHEQYF.

This chain connects TRBV7-6 to TRBJ1-5, with D hard to call. There are 14 residues in the CDR3. From germline, CDR1 is SGHVS and CDR2 FNYEAQ. V lost 5 bases and J 9 bases, leaving 17 bases between the germline ends. The CDR3 spells CASSVGGEGWPQHF. The CDR3 DNA follows: TGTGCCAGCAGCGTTGGCGGGGAGGGTTGGCCCCAGCATTTT.

Only one count was recorded for this clone. V usage is TRBV28 and J usage is TRBJ1-1; no firm D call. V shed 10 bases and J shed 1 base, with 7 bases lying between them. Germline values: CDR1 MDHEN, CDR2 SYDVKM. This CDR3 contains 11 residues. The chain's CDR3 is CATKRNTEAFF. The CDR3 nucleotides are TGTGCCACCAAGCGGAACACTGAAGCTTTCTTT.

This clone occurred a few times. J is TRBJ2-6 and V is TRBV28; weak D call: TRBD2 (6 bases). This CDR3 has 16 residues. Per the germline V gene, CDR1 is MDHEN and CDR2 is SYDVKM. V was clipped by 2 bases and J by 1 base, with 9 bases between them. The CDR3 DNA reads as TGTGCCAGCAGTTTAACGGGAGATTCTGGGGCCAACGTCCTGACTTTC. It translates to CASSLTGDSGANVLTF.

This clone was found once. The chain couples TRBV5-5 to TRBJ2-2; 10 positions agree with TRBD1. Trimming removed 3 bases from V and 7 bases from J; junction bases left unmatched: 6. CDR1 and CDR2 (germline): SGHKS, YYEKEE (reference sequence). The CDR3 extends over 15 amino acids. The CDR3 DNA is TGTGCCAGCAGCTCCCGGACAGGGGGAGGCGGGGAGCTGTTTTTT. Encoded protein: CASSSRTGGGGELFF. Complete variable domain (other parts from reference TRBV5-5 and TRBJ2-2): DAGVTQSPTHLIKTRGQQVTLRCSPISGHKSVSWYQQVLGQGPQFIFQYYEKEERGRGNFPDRFSARQFPNYSSELNVNALLLGDSALYLCASSSRTGGGGELFFGEGSRLTVL.

The rearrangement links TRBV7-9 to TRBJ1-2; D unresolved. Trimming shortened V by 5 bases and J by 5 bases, and 6 bases separated the two germline ends. CDR3 size: 11 residues. Germline CDR1 reads SEHNR; CDR2 reads FQNEAQ (reference sequence). For the CDR3, the DNA is TGTGCCAGCAGCACCTCTTATGGCTACACCTTC. It yields the protein CASSTSYGYTF.

The chain is built from TRBV2 and TRBJ2-5; D is possibly TRBD2 (6 bases). The CDR3 is 13 amino acids. The V end lost 3 bases, the J end lost 5 bases, and 10 bases lay between the germline ends. Germline V gene data show CDR1 as SNHLY and CDR2 as FYNNEI. The CDR3 sequence: CASSDTGRETQYF. The CDR3, as DNA: TGTGCCAGCAGTGATACTGGGAGGGAGACCCAGTACTTC.